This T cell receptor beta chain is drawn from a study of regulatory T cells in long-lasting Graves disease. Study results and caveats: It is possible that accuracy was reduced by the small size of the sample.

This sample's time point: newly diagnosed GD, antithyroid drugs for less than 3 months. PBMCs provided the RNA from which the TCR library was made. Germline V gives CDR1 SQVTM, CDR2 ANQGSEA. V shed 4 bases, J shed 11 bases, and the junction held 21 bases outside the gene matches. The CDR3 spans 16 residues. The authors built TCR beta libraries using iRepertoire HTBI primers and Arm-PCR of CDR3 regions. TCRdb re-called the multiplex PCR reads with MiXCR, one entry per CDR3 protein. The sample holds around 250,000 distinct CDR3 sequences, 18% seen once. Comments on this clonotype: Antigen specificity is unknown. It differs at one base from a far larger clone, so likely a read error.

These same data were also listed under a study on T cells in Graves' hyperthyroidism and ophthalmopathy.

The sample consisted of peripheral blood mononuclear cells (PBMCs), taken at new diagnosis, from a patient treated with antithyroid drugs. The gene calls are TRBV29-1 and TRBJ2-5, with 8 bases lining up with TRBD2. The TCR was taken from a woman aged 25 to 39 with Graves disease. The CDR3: CSVGGGGMSSYNEQYF. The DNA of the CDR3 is TGCAGCGTTGGGGGCGGGGGGATGAGCTCCTACAATGAGCAGTACTTC.